Shown below are 6 T cell receptor beta chains from a single sample sequenced in a study of CD8 T cells in Susac syndrome. An amount of RNA that ranged from roughly 0.45 to 1 ug was reverse transcribed with random hexamers. TCRdb recomputed calls from the immunoSEQ multiplex PCR reads with MiXCR, one row per CDR3 protein. The table includes roughly 180,000 distinct CDR3 sequences, around 95% detected once. The sequencing input was CD4+ T cells from PBMCs. Receptors originate from a human donor in good health.

The rearrangement links TRBV30 to TRBJ1-2; D possibly corresponds to TRBD1 (6 bases). Germline V gene data show CDR1 as GTSNPN and CDR2 as SVGIG (reference sequence). The CDR3 extends over 13 amino acids. The ends were cut back, 2 bases at V and 7 bases at J, with 14 bases in the middle. CDR3 amino acids: CAWSPQRGLGYTF. DNA for the CDR3: TGTGCCTGGAGTCCCCAGCGGGGGCTTGGCTACACCTTC.

CDR3 DNA: TGTGCCAGCAAGCGGAATGCAGGGGGCTTATACGAGCAGTACTTC. Translating it yields CASKRNAGGLYEQYF. This chain uses TRBV6-2 or TRBV6-3 with TRBJ2-7; 8 bases map to TRBD1. Per the germline V gene, CDR1 is MNHEY and CDR2 is SVGEGT. The CDR3 loop spans 15 amino acids. Trimming took 7 bases from V and 4 from J; bases not matched to a gene: 12.

The chain recombines TRBV15 with TRBJ1-1; the D gene is possibly TRBD1 (5 bases). The germline V gene encodes CDR1 LNHNV and CDR2 YYDKDF (reference sequence). The V end was cut by 0 bases, the J end by 3 bases, with 8 bases between. This CDR3 spans 14 amino acids. CDR3 DNA: TGTGCCACCAGCAGAGAGGTAGGGGACACTGAAGCTTTCTTT. It translates to CATSREVGDTEAFF.

The V call is TRBV20-1, the J call TRBJ2-3; 11 bases line up with TRBD2. Germline-derived CDR1 and CDR2 are DFQATT and SNEGSKA (reference sequence). The length of the CDR3 is 17 residues. V lost 0 bases and J lost 6; bases outside the gene matches: 11. CDR3 protein: CSARDWGSGGAFDTQYF. DNA of the CDR3: TGCAGTGCTAGAGATTGGGGTAGCGGGGGGGCCTTTGATACGCAGTATTTT.

This chain links TRBV6-5 with TRBJ1-5; TRBD1 matches at 7 bases. Germline V gene lookup returns CDR1 MNHEY and CDR2 SVGAGI. Unmatched junction bases numbered 5, after V lost 5 bases and J lost 4 bases. This CDR3 contains 14 residues. The CDR3 region is CASSTAGGNQPQHF. CDR3 nucleotides: TGTGCCAGCAGTACCGCAGGGGGGAATCAGCCCCAGCATTTT.

This clonotype has a single count. The rearrangement links TRBV6-2 or TRBV6-3 to TRBJ1-2; D is possibly TRBD1 (5 bases). Germline-derived CDR1 and CDR2 are MNHEY and SVGEGT. The CDR3 contains 11 residues. The germline V and J ends were trimmed by 5 bases and 7 bases, with 8 bases remaining between them. The CDR3 loop reads CASSPGSGYTF. CDR3 coding DNA: TGTGCCAGCAGTCCAGGGAGTGGCTACACCTTC.